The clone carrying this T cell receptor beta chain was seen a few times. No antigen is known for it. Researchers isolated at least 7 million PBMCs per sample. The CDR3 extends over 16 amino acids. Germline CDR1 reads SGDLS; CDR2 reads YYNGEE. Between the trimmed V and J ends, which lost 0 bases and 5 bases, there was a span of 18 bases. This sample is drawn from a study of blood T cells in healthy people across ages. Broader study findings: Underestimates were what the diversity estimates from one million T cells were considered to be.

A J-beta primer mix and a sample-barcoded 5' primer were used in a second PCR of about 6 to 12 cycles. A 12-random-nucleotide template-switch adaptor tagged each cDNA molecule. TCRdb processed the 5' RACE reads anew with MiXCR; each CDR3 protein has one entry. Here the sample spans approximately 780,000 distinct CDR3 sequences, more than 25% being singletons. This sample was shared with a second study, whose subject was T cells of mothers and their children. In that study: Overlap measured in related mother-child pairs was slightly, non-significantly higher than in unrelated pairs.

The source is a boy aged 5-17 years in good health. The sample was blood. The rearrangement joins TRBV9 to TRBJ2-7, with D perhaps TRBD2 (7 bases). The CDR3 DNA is TGTGCCAGCAGCGTAGCCCACAGGGAGGGAGCCGACGAGCAGTACTTC. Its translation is CASSVAHREGADEQYF. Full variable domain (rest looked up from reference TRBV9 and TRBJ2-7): DSGVTQTPKHLITATGQRVTLRCSPRSGDLSVYWYQQSLDQGLQFLIQYYNGEERAKGNILERFSAQQFPDLHSELNLSSLELGDSALYFCASSVAHREGADEQYFGPGTRLTVT.